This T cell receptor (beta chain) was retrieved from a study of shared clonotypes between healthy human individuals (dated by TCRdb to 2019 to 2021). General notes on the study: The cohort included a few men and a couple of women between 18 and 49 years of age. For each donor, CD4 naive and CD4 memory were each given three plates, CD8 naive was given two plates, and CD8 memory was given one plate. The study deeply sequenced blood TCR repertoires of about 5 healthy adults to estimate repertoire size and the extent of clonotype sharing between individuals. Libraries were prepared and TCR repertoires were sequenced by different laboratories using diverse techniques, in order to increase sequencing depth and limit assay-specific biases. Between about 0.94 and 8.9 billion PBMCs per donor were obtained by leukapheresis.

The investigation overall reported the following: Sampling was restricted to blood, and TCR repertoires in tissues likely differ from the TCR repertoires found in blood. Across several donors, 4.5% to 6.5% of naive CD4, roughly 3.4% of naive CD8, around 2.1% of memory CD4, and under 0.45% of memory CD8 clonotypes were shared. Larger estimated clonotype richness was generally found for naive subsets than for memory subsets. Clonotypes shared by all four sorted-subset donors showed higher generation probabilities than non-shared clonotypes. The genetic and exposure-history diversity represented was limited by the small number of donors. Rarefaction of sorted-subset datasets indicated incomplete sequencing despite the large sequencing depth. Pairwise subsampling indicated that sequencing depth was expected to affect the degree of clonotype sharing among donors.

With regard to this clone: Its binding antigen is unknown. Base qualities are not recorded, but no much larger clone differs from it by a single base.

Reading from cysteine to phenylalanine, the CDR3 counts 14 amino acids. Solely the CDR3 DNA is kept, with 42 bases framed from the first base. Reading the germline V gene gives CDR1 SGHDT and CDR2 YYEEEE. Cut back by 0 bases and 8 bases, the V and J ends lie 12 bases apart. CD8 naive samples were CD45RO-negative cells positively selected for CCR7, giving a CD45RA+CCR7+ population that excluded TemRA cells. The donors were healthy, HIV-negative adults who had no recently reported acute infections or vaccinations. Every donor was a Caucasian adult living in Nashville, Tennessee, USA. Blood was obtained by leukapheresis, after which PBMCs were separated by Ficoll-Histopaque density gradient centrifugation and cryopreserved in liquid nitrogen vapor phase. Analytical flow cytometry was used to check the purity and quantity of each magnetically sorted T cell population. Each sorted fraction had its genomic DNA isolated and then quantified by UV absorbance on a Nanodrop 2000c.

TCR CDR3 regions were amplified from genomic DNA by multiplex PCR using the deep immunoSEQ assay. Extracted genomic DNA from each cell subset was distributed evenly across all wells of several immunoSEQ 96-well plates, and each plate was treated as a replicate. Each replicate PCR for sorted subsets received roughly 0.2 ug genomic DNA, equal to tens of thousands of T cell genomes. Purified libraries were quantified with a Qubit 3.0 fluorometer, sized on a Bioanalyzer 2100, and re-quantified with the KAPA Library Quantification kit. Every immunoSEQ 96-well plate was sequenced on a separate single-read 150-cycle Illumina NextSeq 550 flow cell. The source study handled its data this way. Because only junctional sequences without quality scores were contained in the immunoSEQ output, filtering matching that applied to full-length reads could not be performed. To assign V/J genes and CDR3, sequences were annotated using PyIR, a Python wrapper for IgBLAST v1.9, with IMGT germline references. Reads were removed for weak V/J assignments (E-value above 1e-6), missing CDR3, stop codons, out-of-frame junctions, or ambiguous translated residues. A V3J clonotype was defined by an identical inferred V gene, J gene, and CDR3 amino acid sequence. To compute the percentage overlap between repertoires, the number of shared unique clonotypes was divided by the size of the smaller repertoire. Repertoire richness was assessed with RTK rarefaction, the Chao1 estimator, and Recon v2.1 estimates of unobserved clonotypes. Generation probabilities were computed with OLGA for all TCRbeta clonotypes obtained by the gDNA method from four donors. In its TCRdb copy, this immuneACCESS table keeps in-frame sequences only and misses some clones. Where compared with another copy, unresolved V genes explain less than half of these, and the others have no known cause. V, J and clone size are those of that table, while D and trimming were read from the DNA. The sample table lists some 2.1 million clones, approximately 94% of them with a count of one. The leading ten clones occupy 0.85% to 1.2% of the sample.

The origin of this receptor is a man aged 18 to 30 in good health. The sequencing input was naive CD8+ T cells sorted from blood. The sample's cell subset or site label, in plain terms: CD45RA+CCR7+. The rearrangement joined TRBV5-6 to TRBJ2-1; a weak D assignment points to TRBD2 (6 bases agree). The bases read TGTGCCAGCAGCTTGGGCGGGGCGGCGGATGAGCAGTTCTTC. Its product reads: CASSLGGAADEQFF.